The rows below give T cell receptor beta chains drawn from one sample of a study of cytomegalovirus exposure and HLA in healthy donors. Profiling relied on immunoSEQ multiplex PCR, and the TCRdb table lists in-frame clones only, not all of them. This sample carries 200,000 or so clones, approximately 85% of them seen once, and the ten largest clones take about 2.5%. The material sequenced was PBMCs. Receptor source: a woman between 40 and 50 years old in good health and CMV-seronegative. The CDR3 runs from the conserved cysteine through the conserved F or W. A D gene is named only where the DNA matches it firmly. A row's size may be missing; if present it is once, few, many or a size class.

>-|-|TRBV5-4|TRBJ2-5
TGTGCCAGCAGCCCGGACCCGAACATCAGGGGGACCCAGTACTTC
CASSPDPNIRGTQYF
>-|TRBD2|TRBV19|TRBJ2-1
TGTGCCAGTAGTATAACTAGCGGGAGAAACAATGAGCAGTTCTTC
CASSITSGRNNEQFF
>-|-|TRBV7-9|TRBJ2-1
TGTGCCAGCAGCTTAATCAAGGGGCACATATCCAATGAGCAGTTCTTC
CASSLIKGHISNEQFF
>-|TRBD1|TRBV28|TRBJ2-3
TGTGCCAGCACTCCCGGGACAGAGTACACAGATACGCAGTATTTT
CASTPGTEYTDTQYF
>-|TRBD1|TRBV10-3|TRBJ2-7
TGTGCCATCAGTGTAGGACAGGGGGCCTACGAGCAGTACTTC
CAISVGQGAYEQYF
>few|TRBD2|TRBV19|TRBJ2-2
TGTGCCGCCCGACGACTAGCGGGAGATGAGACCGGGGAGCTGTTTTTT
CAARRLAGDETGELFF
>-|-|TRBV7-9|TRBJ2-5
TGTGCCAGCAGCCTTCAGGGGAATGCGGAGACCCAGTACTTC
CASSLQGNAETQYF
>-|TRBD2|TRBV7-9|TRBJ2-7
TGTGCCAGCAGCTCCAGCGGGGGGGGCTCCCGGAACGAGCAGTACTTC
CASSSSGGGSRNEQYF
>once|TRBD1|TRBV5-1|TRBJ1-2
TGCGCCAGCAGCTTGGACGGGGTTTGGGACAGGGGTTATGGCTACACCTTC
CASSLDGVWDRGYGYTF
>-|TRBD1|TRBV30|TRBJ2-3
TGTGCCTGGAGTCCCGGACAGGCGACAGATACGCAGTATTTT
CAWSPGQATDTQYF
>-|TRBD2|TRBV27|TRBJ2-1
TGTGCCAGCAGCGAATCCGGGACTAGCGAGTACAATGAGCAGTTCTTC
CASSESGTSEYNEQFF
>-|-|TRBV2|TRBJ2-7
TGTGCCAGCATGTTTAACGAGCAGTACTTC
CASMFNEQYF
>few|TRBD1|TRBV18|TRBJ2-7
TGTGCCAGCTCCGGACAGGCCTCCTACGAGCAGTACTTC
CASSGQASYEQYF
>-|TRBD1|TRBV5-5|TRBJ1-5
TGTGCCAGCAGCTCAACAGGGGCGGCGCGCCAGCCCCAGCATTTT
CASSSTGAARQPQHF
>-|TRBD2|TRBV14|TRBJ2-5
TGTGCCAGCAGCCAAGCCAGGACTAGTTCTCAGTACTTC
CASSQARTSSQYF
>-|-|TRBV18|TRBJ1-1
TGTGCCAGCTCTGAACAGGGAAGGAACACTGAAGCTTTCTTT
CASSEQGRNTEAFF
>-|TRBD1|TRBV30|TRBJ1-1
TGTGCCTGGGACAGGGGGGACACTGAAGCTTTCTTT
CAWDRGDTEAFF
>-|-|TRBV9|TRBJ2-3
TGTGCCAGCAGCGTAGGGACTATACATACGCAGTATTTT
CASSVGTIHTQYF
>-|-|TRBV28|TRBJ1-3
TGTGCCAGCAGTTTCGAGGGCAGGGAGGATCCTGGAAACACCATATATTTT
CASSFEGREDPGNTIYF
>once|TRBD2|TRBV6-6|TRBJ2-1
TGTGCCAGCAGTCGACTGGCGGGAGGCGACAATGAGCAGTTCTTC
CASSRLAGGDNEQFF
>-|-|TRBV19|TRBJ2-1
TGTGCCAGTAGCAGACAGTTATACAATGAGCAGTTCTTC
CASSRQLYNEQFF
>-|-|TRBV4-1|TRBJ1-5
TGCGCCAGCAGCCAAGGACCCTTCCGGGAGGCAAATCAGCCCCAGCATTTT
CASSQGPFREANQPQHF
>-|TRBD1|TRBV7-9|TRBJ2-7
TGTTCCAGCAGCTCAGGCGGATGGGACAGGGAAAACTACGAGCAGTACTTC
CSSSSGGWDRENYEQYF
>-|-|TRBV5-1|TRBJ1-1
TGCGCCAGCAGCTTGGCAGGCGAAAACACTGAAGCTTTCTTT
CASSLAGENTEAFF
>-|TRBD2|TRBV11-2|TRBJ2-2
TGTGCCAGCAGCCCCTCTAGCGGTAGAAGGGCCGGGGAGCTGTTTTTT
CASSPSSGRRAGELFF
>-|-|TRBV28|TRBJ2-1
TGTGCCAGCAGTTTACCTACAGGGTCCCCCTCCTACAATGAGCAGTTCTTC
CASSLPTGSPSYNEQFF
>-|TRBD2|TRBV19|TRBJ2-1
TGTGCCAGTAGTATGGGACTAGCGGGAATGTGGACGCGTGAGCAGTTCTTC
CASSMGLAGMWTREQFF
>-|-|TRBV28|TRBJ1-4
TGTGCCGGGAGGGACTCCTTGAGTGAAAAACTGTTTTTT
CAGRDSLSEKLFF
>-|TRBD1|TRBV9|TRBJ1-6
TGTGCCAGCAGCTTGGGACGGGGGGACAGGGTTTCACCCCTCCACTTT
CASSLGRGDRVSPLHF
>few|-|TRBV7-6|TRBJ2-2
TGTGCCAGCAGCGAGTATAACACCGGGGAGCTGTTTTTT
CASSEYNTGELFF
>-|-|TRBV19|TRBJ2-7
TGTGCCAGTACGGGGGGCGCCTACGAGCAGTACTTC
CASTGGAYEQYF
>few|-|TRBV27|TRBJ2-3
TGTGCCAGCAGTTTATCTGTGTACTTGGGAGAAGATACGCAGTATTTT
CASSLSVYLGEDTQYF
>-|-|TRBV5-8|TRBJ2-2
TGTGCCAGCAGCTCCTCAGACTACCTTCCTCACGGGGAGCTGTTTTTT
CASSSSDYLPHGELFF
>-|TRBD1|TRBV6-5|TRBJ1-2
TGTGCCAGCACTCGGACAGGGGGTAGCTATGGCTACACCTTC
CASTRTGGSYGYTF
>few|-|TRBV9|TRBJ1-4
TGTGCCAGCAGCGTCTATGGGAGGACTAATGAAAAACTGTTTTTT
CASSVYGRTNEKLFF
>once|-|TRBV6-5|TRBJ2-7
TGTGCCAGCAGTTACTCTGATCCCACCGGCTCCTACGAGCAGTACTTC
CASSYSDPTGSYEQYF
>-|TRBD2|TRBV2|TRBJ2-7
TGTGCCAGCAGGCCGGGACTAGCGGGGTTAAGGCAGTACTTC
CASRPGLAGLRQYF
>few|-|TRBV11-3|TRBJ2-1
TGTGCCAGCAGCTTAGGGCTAGCCAATGAGCAGTTCTTC
CASSLGLANEQFF
>-|-|TRBV2|TRBJ2-7
TGTGCCAGCTTAAACCCTCCGACAGAGCAGTACTTC
CASLNPPTEQYF
>-|-|TRBV20-1|TRBJ2-1
TGCAGTGCTATGCGGGCCAATGAGCAGTTCTTC
CSAMRANEQFF
>once|-|TRBV2|TRBJ2-7
TGTGCCAGCAGTGAAGTCAGCGGCATATACGAGCAGTACTTC
CASSEVSGIYEQYF
>few|TRBD2|TRBV6-4|TRBJ2-7
TGTGCCAGCAGTGACGATGAGGGGACTAGCTTACAGCAGTACTTC
CASSDDEGTSLQQYF
>-|TRBD2|TRBV5-4|TRBJ2-2
TGTGCCAGCAGCATCCACGTCAGACTAGCGGGATCTGCCGGGGAGCTGTTTTTT
CASSIHVRLAGSAGELFF
>-|TRBD2|TRBV29-1|TRBJ2-3
TGCAGCGTTGCTGGACTAGCGGGAGGGCGAGCAGATACGCAGTATTTT
CSVAGLAGGRADTQYF
>once|-|TRBV5-4|TRBJ2-5
TGTGCCAGCAGCCCCAGGGGCAGAGAGACCCAGTACTTC
CASSPRGRETQYF
>-|TRBD1|TRBV13|TRBJ2-7
TGTGCCAGCAGCGATCTCGGACAGGACGAGGAGCAGTACTTC
CASSDLGQDEEQYF
>-|TRBD2|TRBV7-6|TRBJ2-3
TGTGCCAGCAGCTTACAGTACGGGACTAGCGGACTAGATACGCAGTATTTT
CASSLQYGTSGLDTQYF
>once|-|TRBV19|TRBJ2-2
TGTGCCATTACCAGCGGGACCGGGGAGCTGTTTTTT
CAITSGTGELFF
>once|TRBD2|TRBV11-2|TRBJ2-2
TGTGCCAGCAGCTCGCCCCTTAGCGGGACTTACGTTGCCGGGGAGCTGTTTTTT
CASSSPLSGTYVAGELFF
>-|TRBD1|TRBV29-1|TRBJ2-2
TGCACCTGCAGTGGGCGGACAGGGGACACCGGGGAGCTGTTTTTT
CTCSGRTGDTGELFF
>-|TRBD1|TRBV18|TRBJ1-2
TGTGCCAGCTCACGGCAGGACAGGAGTAACTATGGCTACACCTTC
CASSRQDRSNYGYTF
>-|TRBD1|TRBV5-1|TRBJ2-7
TGCGCCAGTTCTCCGGGACAGGGGATCTCCTACGAGCAGTACTTC
CASSPGQGISYEQYF
>-|TRBD1|TRBV30|TRBJ1-3
TGTGCCTGCCTGACAGGGACTGGAAACACCATATATTTT
CACLTGTGNTIYF
>-|TRBD1|TRBV6-1|TRBJ2-7
TGTGCCAGCAGCGAAACTATCGGGACAGCCGAGCAGTACTTC
CASSETIGTAEQYF
>-|TRBD1|TRBV19|TRBJ1-1
TGTGCCAGCGCCCATAAGGGACAGGGGCGCACTGAAGCTTTCTTT
CASAHKGQGRTEAFF